The 2 T cell receptor beta chains in this list originate from one sample, sequenced in a study of T cell changes during pregnancy in multiple sclerosis. Generated by immunoSEQ multiplex PCR, the TCRdb table keeps only in-frame clones and is missing some. The repertoire holds 65,000 to 75,000 clones, with 80% to 95% as singletons. This material consisted of CD8+ T cells from peripheral blood mononuclear cells, taken in the third trimester of pregnancy. The origin of the receptors is a female donor in good health, enrolled as a control in a pregnancy study.

This clone was seen a single time. This sequence joins TRBV11-3 and TRBJ1-1, with 7 bases fitting TRBD1. This CDR3 region has 14 residues. Germline-derived CDR1 and CDR2 are SGHNT and YENEEA. V lost 2 bases and J lost 12; bases outside the gene matches: 12. CDR3 nucleotides: TGTGCCAGCAGCTTATGGGACAGCCCCCTGGAAACTTTCTTT. Translation: CASSLWDSPLETFF.

This clone occurred once. This chain links TRBV23-1 with TRBJ2-5, with D possibly matching TRBD1 (6 bases). TRBV23-1 is annotated as an ORF whose role is uncertain. Trimming pared 9 bases from V and 4 bases from J, leaving 21 bases between. CDR3 length: 15 residues. CDR3 amino acids: CARSRSAGAGETQYF. The CDR3 DNA is TGCGCCAGGTCGAGGTCAGCAGGGGCGGGAGAGACCCAGTACTTC.